Below are 31 T cell receptor beta chains sequenced from a single sample in a study of shared clonotypes between healthy human individuals. Libraries were prepared by immunoSEQ multiplex PCR; TCRdb keeps only in-frame clonotypes and omits some of them. Here the sample spans approximately 1.4 million clones, approximately 98% being singletons. The source material was naive CD4+ T cells sorted from blood. Subset defined: CD45RA+ positively selected. The receptors derive from a man aged 25 to 45 in good health.

On this clone itself: Other DNA sequences in this sample translate to the same CDR3. The chain joins TRBV10-3 to TRBJ2-7; D may be TRBD2 (6 bases). Deletions cut 0 bases from V and 3 bases from J, with 6 bases between. Germline CDR1 is ENHRY and CDR2 is SYGVKD. This CDR3 region has 13 residues. CDR3 coding DNA: TGTGCCATCAGTGAGTCGGGGGGCTACGAGCAGTACTTC. This encodes CAISESGGYEQYF.

CDR3 sequence: CSGLGPEAFF. The CDR3 region has the DNA TGCAGCGGTTTGGGACCTGAAGCTTTCTTT. The chain has TRBV29-1 and TRBJ1-1; weak D call: TRBD1 (5 bases). In germline, CDR1 is SQVTM, CDR2 ANQGSEA. CDR3 length equals 10 residues. The V and J ends lost 7 bases and 6 bases respectively, with 9 bases between them. Full variable domain (missing parts from reference TRBV29-1 and TRBJ1-1): SAVISQKPSRDICQRGTSLTIQCQVDSQVTMMFWYRQQPGQSLTLIATANQGSEATYESGFVIDKFPISRPNLTFSTLTVSNMSPEDSSIYLCSGLGPEAFFGQGTRLTVV.

J is TRBJ2-7 and V is TRBV9; 9 nucleotides line up with TRBD1. J was trimmed by 2 bases and V by 0 bases; bases with no gene match: 3. The CDR3 is 15 amino acids. Germline V gives CDR1 SGDLS, CDR2 YYNGEE. As DNA, the CDR3 is TGTGCCAGCAGCGTAGGGGACAGGGCCGCCTACGAGCAGTACTTC. This translates into CASSVGDRAAYEQYF.

The CDR3 sequence: CASSLGAGDTQYF. The CDR3 region has the DNA TGTGCCAGCAGCTTAGGGGCGGGCGATACGCAGTATTTT. The rearrangement links TRBV7-6 to TRBJ2-3; TRBD2 might be the D (5 bases). Trimming removed 1 base from V and 6 bases from J, with 8 bases in between. The CDR3 spans 13 residues. CDR1 is SGHVS, CDR2 FNYEAQ, per germline. Filled out from reference TRBV7-6 and TRBJ2-3, the complete variable domain reads GAGVSQSPRYKVTKRGQDVALRCDPISGHVSLYWYRQALGQGPEFLTYFNYEAQQDKSGLPNDRFSAERPEGSISTLTIQRTEQRDSAMYRCASSLGAGDTQYFGPGTRLTVL.

The rearrangement uses TRBV6-6 and TRBJ2-3; TRBD2 is a possible D gene (6 bases). Trimming pared 6 bases from V and 0 bases from J, leaving 10 bases between. The CDR3 extends over 14 amino acids. Germline loops: CDR1 MNHNY, CDR2 SVGAGI (reference sequence). The CDR3 coding sequence is TGTGCCAGCAGGAGGAGGGCTAGCACAGATACGCAGTATTTT. This encodes CASRRRASTDTQYF.

The gene calls are TRBV6-1 and TRBJ1-2, with D unresolved. The CDR3 contains 14 residues. CDR1 and CDR2 (germline): MNHNS, SASEGT. V was clipped by 3 bases and J by 4 bases, with 12 bases between them. CDR3 coding DNA: TGTGCCAGCAGTGAGGTCCTCTCCTCCTATGGCTACACCTTC. The encoded protein is CASSEVLSSYGYTF.

The chain joins TRBV18 to TRBJ1-2, with a weak D call TRBD1 (5 bases). This CDR3 has 15 residues. Trimming stripped 8 bases from V and 0 bases from J, with 16 bases between. CDR1 KGHSH and CDR2 LQKENI come from the germline V gene. The CDR3 nucleotides read TGTGCCAGCGCATTTTGGGGGGGAGCTAACTATGGCTACACCTTC. Its translation is CASAFWGGANYGYTF.

This chain joins TRBV5-3 and TRBJ1-2, with D possibly matching TRBD1 (5 bases). TRBV5-3 is treated as an ORF (open reading frame) with a function not yet certain. The ends were cut back, 2 bases at V and 0 bases at J, with 17 bases in the middle. This CDR3 has 17 residues. In DNA, the CDR3 is TGTGCCAGAAGCTTACAATGGTGTACAGGCTCTAACTATGGCTACACCTTC. It specifies CARSLQWCTGSNYGYTF.

The chain joins TRBV5-1 to TRBJ2-3; TRBD2 matches at 7 bases. The CDR3 contains 16 residues. The germline gives CDR1 SGHRS, CDR2 YFSETQ. Trimming took 0 bases from V and 4 from J; bases not matched to a gene: 8. CDR3 residues: CASSLGLLAGSDTQYF. The CDR3 region has the DNA TGCGCCAGCAGCTTGGGGTTGTTAGCGGGTTCAGATACGCAGTATTTT.

The J gene is TRBJ1-4, the V gene TRBV28; maybe TRBD1 (6 bases). The CDR3 runs 14 residues. Trimming removed 2 bases at V and 6 bases at J, with 10 bases between. Germline values: CDR1 MDHEN, CDR2 SYDVKM. The CDR3 DNA follows: TGTGCCAGCAGTTTAGGGGGGCGCTATGAAAAACTGTTTTTT. It encodes CASSLGGRYEKLFF. Full variable domain (missing parts from reference TRBV28 and TRBJ1-4): DVKVTQSSRYLVKRTGEKVFLECVQDMDHENMFWYRQDPGLGLRLIYFSYDVKMKEKGDIPEGYSVSREKKERFSLILESASTNQTSMYLCASSLGGRYEKLFFGSGTQLSVL.

V usage is TRBV29-1 and J usage is TRBJ2-2; D might be TRBD1 or TRBD2, each matching 6 bases. V lost 6 bases to trimming and J lost 2 bases, with 13 bases between them. The CDR3 is 14 residues long. From germline, CDR1 is SQVTM and CDR2 ANQGSEA. CDR3 bases: TGCAGCGTCCCCGGGGGCATTAACACCGGGGAGCTGTTTTTT. The encoded protein is CSVPGGINTGELFF.

V and J are TRBV18 and TRBJ1-1, with D perhaps TRBD1 (5 bases). Germline V gene data show CDR1 as KGHSH and CDR2 as LQKENI. The CDR3 consists of 15 residues. V was pared by 3 bases and J by 0 bases, with 11 bases between. The CDR3 sequence: CASSPGLGVNTEAFF. CDR3 bases: TGTGCCAGCTCACCGGGGCTAGGGGTGAACACTGAAGCTTTCTTT.

This chain uses TRBV5-1 with TRBJ2-7; 8 bases map to TRBD2. V shed 5 bases and J 0 bases; nucleotides not matched to a gene: 10. The germline V gene encodes CDR1 SGHRS and CDR2 YFSETQ. This CDR3 is 16 amino acids long. CDR3 loop: CASSSATSGPSYEQYF. The CDR3 DNA reads TGCGCCAGCAGTTCTGCTACTAGCGGTCCCTCCTACGAGCAGTACTTC.

The chain has TRBV5-1 and TRBJ2-5; D ambiguous. V lost 0 bases, J lost 2 bases, and 8 bases lay in between. The CDR3 consists of 14 residues. Per the germline V gene, CDR1 is SGHRS and CDR2 is YFSETQ. For the CDR3, the DNA is TGCGCCAGCAGCTTGGTGCCGCCACAAGAGACCCAGTACTTC. It translates to CASSLVPPQETQYF. Variable domain in full (rest from reference TRBV5-1 and TRBJ2-5): KAGVTQTPRYLIKTRGQQVTLSCSPISGHRSVSWYQQTPGQGLQFLFEYFSETQRNKGNFPGRFSGRQFSNSRSEMNVSTLELGDSALYLCASSLVPPQETQYFGPGTRLLVL.

The chain combines TRBV14 with TRBJ2-1; either TRBD1 or TRBD2 may fit D (5 bases each). The germline V gene encodes CDR1 SGHDN and CDR2 FVKESK. Trimming took off 4 bases at V and 15 bases at J, with 16 bases between the two ends. This CDR3 region has 12 residues. The CDR3 region has the DNA TGTGCCAGCAGCCGGGGACGGGATCGTCTGTTCTTC. This sequence encodes CASSRGRDRLFF.

The V call is TRBV28, the J call TRBJ1-4; 9 bases are shared with TRBD1. V gave up 4 bases and J gave up 6 bases; unmatched junction bases: 3. CDR1 and CDR2 (germline): MDHEN, SYDVKM. The CDR3 has 14 amino acids. The CDR3 region is CASSYRGRDEKLFF. Written as DNA, the CDR3 is TGTGCCAGCAGTTACAGGGGGCGCGATGAAAAACTGTTTTTT.

In DNA form, the CDR3 reads TGCGCCAGCAGCACGTCAACAGGGGCGGCGATCGAGCAGTACTTC. As protein: CASSTSTGAAIEQYF. The V gene is TRBV5-1, the J gene TRBJ2-7; 7 bases are shared with TRBD1. V shed 4 bases, J shed 6 bases, and the junction held 13 bases outside the gene matches. Germline V CDR1 and CDR2: SGHRS, YFSETQ. This CDR3 is built from 15 residues.

V gene TRBV7-2 combines with J gene TRBJ2-5; TRBD1 matches 9 bases. This CDR3 contains 15 residues. Germline trimming cut 5 bases from V and 1 base from J; bases unmatched to any gene: 5. CDR1 is SGHTA, CDR2 FQGNSA, per germline. The DNA for the CDR3 is TGTGCCAGCAGCCTAGGGACAGGGCCCCAAGAGACCCAGTACTTC. Protein: CASSLGTGPQETQYF.

The V gene is TRBV28, the J gene TRBJ2-2, with D hard to call. CDR3 length: 16 residues. Germline V gene lookup returns CDR1 MDHEN and CDR2 SYDVKM. Trimming left V 3 bases short and J 0 bases short, with 11 bases between. The CDR3 protein is CASSFLGAANTGELFF. The DNA for the CDR3 is TGTGCCAGCAGTTTTCTTGGCGCTGCGAACACCGGGGAGCTGTTTTTT.

This clone was detected only once. The J gene is TRBJ1-4, the V gene TRBV18; the D is unclear. There are 12 residues in the CDR3. Germline CDR1 reads KGHSH; CDR2 reads LQKENI. V lost 3 bases to trimming and J lost 8 bases, with 7 bases between them. Written as DNA, the CDR3 is TGTGCCAGCTCACCTTTCAACGAAAAACTGTTTTTT. It translates to CASSPFNEKLFF.

For the CDR3, the DNA is TGTGCCAGCAGTCCAGTCCGGAGCTCCTACGAGCAGTACTTC. The encoded protein is CASSPVRSSYEQYF. The rearrangement joins TRBV27 to TRBJ2-7; D unresolved. Germline assignment: CDR1 MNHEY and CDR2 SMNVEV (reference sequence). The V gene lost 5 bases and the J gene lost 0 bases, with 11 bases spanning the gap. The CDR3 has 14 amino acids.

The rearrangement joins TRBV28 to TRBJ2-7, with D possibly matching TRBD1 (5 bases). V was shortened by 3 bases and J by 3 bases, with 12 bases between the two germline ends. CDR3 length equals 14 residues. In germline, CDR1 is MDHEN, CDR2 SYDVKM. DNA of the CDR3: TGTGCCAGCAGTTTGTACAGGAAAGTCTACGAGCAGTACTTC. Translation gives CASSLYRKVYEQYF. Variable domain in full (rest from reference TRBV28 and TRBJ2-7): DVKVTQSSRYLVKRTGEKVFLECVQDMDHENMFWYRQDPGLGLRLIYFSYDVKMKEKGDIPEGYSVSREKKERFSLILESASTNQTSMYLCASSLYRKVYEQYFGPGTRLTVT.

This sequence joins TRBV12-5 and TRBJ2-2; D not resolved. This CDR3 region has 12 residues. From germline, CDR1 is LGHNT and CDR2 FRNRAP. Trimming took off 3 bases at V and 8 bases at J, with 7 bases between the two ends. CDR3 protein: CASGLGRGELFF. CDR3 sequence (DNA): TGTGCTAGTGGTTTAGGTCGGGGGGAGCTGTTTTTT.

Turning to this clone: This CDR3 is also generated by other DNA sequences in the sample. The V call is TRBV5-1, the J call TRBJ2-3; 8 nucleotides agree with TRBD2. The CDR3 contains 15 residues. Germline CDR1 reads SGHRS; CDR2 reads YFSETQ. The V segment lost 0 bases and the J segment 1 base; nucleotides outside the gene matches: 1. The CDR3 loop is CASSLAGLGTDTQYF. The CDR3 bases are TGCGCCAGCAGCTTGGCGGGACTAGGCACAGATACGCAGTATTTT.

CDR3 coding DNA: TGTGCCAGCTCACCGGGGTGGACAGATACGCAGTATTTT. Encoded protein: CASSPGWTDTQYF. The chain employs TRBV18 and TRBJ2-3; D is unclear. The V and J ends lost 3 bases and 3 bases respectively, with 7 bases between them. The V gene's germline CDR1 is KGHSH and CDR2 LQKENI. The CDR3 consists of 13 residues.

CDR3 loop: CASSSGQAGIYEQYF. CDR3 sequence (DNA): TGCGCCAGCAGCTCGGGACAGGCGGGTATCTACGAGCAGTACTTC. The V gene is TRBV5-1, the J gene TRBJ2-7; 8 nucleotides line up with TRBD1. J gave up 3 bases and V 3 bases, and 8 bases lay outside the gene matches. Germline V lookup: CDR1 SGHRS, CDR2 YFSETQ. The CDR3 loop spans 15 amino acids.

The chain combines TRBV5-1 with TRBJ1-2; 7 bases match TRBD1. Looked up from germline, CDR1 is SGHRS and CDR2 is YFSETQ. This CDR3 has 13 amino acids. Trimming removed 4 bases from V and 4 bases from J; junction bases left unmatched: 4. The CDR3 is CASSDRVSYGYTF. CDR3 coding DNA: TGCGCCAGCAGCGACAGGGTGAGCTATGGCTACACCTTC.

In this sample, this clone turned up once. The chain uses TRBV9 and TRBJ1-2, with D possibly being TRBD1 (5 bases). V was clipped by 3 bases and J by 4 bases, with 10 bases between them. This CDR3 region has 13 residues. Germline loops: CDR1 SGDLS, CDR2 YYNGEE. The CDR3 protein is CASSAQRGYGYTF. Here the CDR3 DNA reads TGTGCCAGCAGCGCCCAGAGGGGCTATGGCTACACCTTC.

The J gene is TRBJ2-7, the V gene TRBV9, with D unresolved. V dropped 0 bases and J dropped 6 bases, with 10 bases sitting between them. Germline assignment: CDR1 SGDLS and CDR2 YYNGEE. CDR3 size: 13 residues. The CDR3 is CASSVVSPGEQYF. The CDR3 nucleotides read TGTGCCAGCAGCGTAGTTTCACCGGGCGAGCAGTACTTC.

The J gene is TRBJ2-1, the V gene TRBV6-6; TRBD1 is a possible D gene (5 bases). CDR1 MNHNY and CDR2 SVGAGI come from the germline V gene (reference sequence). Trimming stripped 2 bases from V and 0 bases from J, with 8 bases between. The CDR3 loop spans 15 amino acids. In nucleotides, the CDR3 is TGTGCCAGCAGTTACGGGGCACTCTCCTACAATGAGCAGTTCTTC. It specifies CASSYGALSYNEQFF.

The chain joins TRBV2 to TRBJ2-1; 8 bases agree with TRBD2. Germline lookup yields CDR1 SNHLY and CDR2 FYNNEI. This CDR3 contains 14 residues. V was clipped by 4 bases and J by 4 bases; unmatched bases: 3. CDR3 amino acids: CASSVLAEYNEQFF. The DNA for the CDR3 is TGTGCCAGCAGTGTACTAGCGGAATACAATGAGCAGTTCTTC.